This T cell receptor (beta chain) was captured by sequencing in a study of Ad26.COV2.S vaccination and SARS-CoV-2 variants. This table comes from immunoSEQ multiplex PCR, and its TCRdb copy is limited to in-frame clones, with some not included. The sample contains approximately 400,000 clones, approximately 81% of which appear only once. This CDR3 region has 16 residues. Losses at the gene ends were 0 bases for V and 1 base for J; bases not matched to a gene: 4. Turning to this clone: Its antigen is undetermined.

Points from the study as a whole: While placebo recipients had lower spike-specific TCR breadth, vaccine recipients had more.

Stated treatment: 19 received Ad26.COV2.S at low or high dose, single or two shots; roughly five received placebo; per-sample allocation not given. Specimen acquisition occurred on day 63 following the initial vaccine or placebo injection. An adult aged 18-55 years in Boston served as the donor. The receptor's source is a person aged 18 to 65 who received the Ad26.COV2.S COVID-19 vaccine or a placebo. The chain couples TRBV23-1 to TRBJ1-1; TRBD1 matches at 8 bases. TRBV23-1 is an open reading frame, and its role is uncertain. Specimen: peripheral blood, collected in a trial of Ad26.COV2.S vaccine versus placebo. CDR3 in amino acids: CASSQSGDRGNTEAFF. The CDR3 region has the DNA TGCGCCAGCAGTCAATCCGGCGACAGGGGGAACACTGAAGCTTTCTTT.